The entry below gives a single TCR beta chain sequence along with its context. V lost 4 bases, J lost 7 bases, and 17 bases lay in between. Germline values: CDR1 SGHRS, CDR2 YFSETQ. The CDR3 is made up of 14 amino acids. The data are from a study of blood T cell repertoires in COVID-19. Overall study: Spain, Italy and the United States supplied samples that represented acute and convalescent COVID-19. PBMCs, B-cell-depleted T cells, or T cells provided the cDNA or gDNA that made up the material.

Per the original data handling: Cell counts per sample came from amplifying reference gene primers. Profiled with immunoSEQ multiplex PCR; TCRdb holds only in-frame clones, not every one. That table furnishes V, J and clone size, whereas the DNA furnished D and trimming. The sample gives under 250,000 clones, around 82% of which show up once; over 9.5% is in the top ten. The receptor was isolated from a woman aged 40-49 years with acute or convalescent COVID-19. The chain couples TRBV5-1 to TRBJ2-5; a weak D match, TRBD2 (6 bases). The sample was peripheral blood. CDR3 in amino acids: CASSPSGTEATQYF. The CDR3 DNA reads TGCGCCAGCAGCCCGTCGGGGACTGAGGCGACCCAGTACTTC.